The 31 T cell receptor beta chains below come from one sample, sequenced in a study of T cells after yellow fever vaccination. TCRdb analysed the 5' RACE reads with MiXCR anew, one entry per CDR3 protein. The sample has 450,000 to 550,000 distinct CDR3 sequences; roughly a fifth are singletons. This sample comprised PBMCs, obtained 15 days after the yellow fever booster vaccination. These receptors originate from a man aged 30 to 39 who received the YFV17D yellow fever vaccine.

The chain couples TRBV7-2 to TRBJ2-3; TRBD2 is a possible D gene (6 bases). Germline CDR1 is SGHTA and CDR2 is FQGNSA. The CDR3 covers 15 residues. V was cut by 8 bases and J by 6 bases, with 21 bases left in between. The CDR3 loop reads CASPGSGSKGDTQYF. The CDR3 DNA reads as TGTGCCAGCCCCGGTAGCGGTTCCAAGGGGGATACGCAGTATTTT.

Comments on this clonotype: At one end the junction does not follow the germline gene, possibly because of a read error. This chain uses TRBV27 with TRBJ2-6; D might be TRBD2 (6 bases). CDR3 length equals 16 residues. Per germline, CDR1 MNHEY and CDR2 SMNVEV (reference sequence). The CDR3 loop reads CPSRRDGNSGANVLTF. For the CDR3, the DNA is TGTCCCAGCAGGCGGGACGGGAACTCTGGGGCCAACGTCCTGACTTTC.

The rearrangement joins TRBV7-9 to TRBJ2-3; possibly TRBD2 for D (6 bases). The CDR3 is 15 amino acids. CDR1 and CDR2 from the germline V gene are SEHNR and FQNEAQ (reference sequence). The V and J ends lost 1 base and 3 bases respectively, with 11 bases between them. CDR3 loop: CASSLGLGRTDTQYF. As DNA, the CDR3 is TGTGCCAGCAGCTTAGGGCTCGGGAGAACAGATACGCAGTATTTT. Full variable domain (rest looked up from reference TRBV7-9 and TRBJ2-3): DTGVSQNPRHKITKRGQNVTFRCDPISEHNRLYWYRQTLGQGPEFLTYFQNEAQLEKSRLLSDRFSAERPKGSFSTLEIQRTEQGDSAMYLCASSLGLGRTDTQYFGPGTRLTVL.

This clonotype was observed a handful of times. The rearrangement uses TRBV6-5 and TRBJ2-7; 12 positions agree with TRBD2. After removal of 5 bases from V and 0 bases from J, the junction contained 2 bases not matched to a gene. CDR1 and CDR2 from the germline V gene are MNHEY and SVGAGI. The length of the CDR3 is 15 residues. The CDR3 DNA sequence: TGTGCCAGCAGTGTACTAGCGGGGGGCTCCTACGAGCAGTACTTC. Its translation: CASSVLAGGSYEQYF.

In this sample, this clonotype turned up once. This chain connects TRBV18 to TRBJ1-1; no firm D call. The V end lost 4 bases, the J end lost 3 bases, and 15 bases lay between the germline ends. The CDR3 covers 15 residues. CDR1 and CDR2 (germline): KGHSH, LQKENI. CDR3 residues: CASSQNVGIDTEAFF. DNA for the CDR3: TGTGCCAGCTCACAAAACGTAGGAATCGACACTGAAGCTTTCTTT.

V gene TRBV29-1 combines with J gene TRBJ2-4; 9 bases agree with TRBD2. CDR3 length equals 13 residues. Looked up from germline, CDR1 is SQVTM and CDR2 is ANQGSEA. With V trimmed by 5 bases and J by 5 bases, 4 bases remained unmatched. The CDR3 loop is CSVYSGRENIQYF. In nucleotides, the CDR3 is TGCAGCGTTTATAGCGGGAGAGAAAACATTCAGTACTTC.

There are a few counts of this clonotype. The chain employs TRBV6-2 or TRBV6-3 and TRBJ1-1; no definite D call. The V end lost 5 bases, the J end lost 10 bases, and 11 bases lay between the germline ends. Germline loops: CDR1 MNHEY, CDR2 SVGEGT. The CDR3 is 11 residues long. CDR3 bases: TGTGCCAGCAGTCTACCGCCCGCAGCTTTCTTT. Its protein is CASSLPPAAFF.

This clonotype was detected a few times. The rearrangement links TRBV7-2 to TRBJ2-5; the D call may be TRBD1 or TRBD2 (5 bases each). Germline V CDR1 and CDR2: SGHTA, FQGNSA. Trimming took 3 bases from V and 4 from J, leaving 12 bases between them. The CDR3 sequence is 14 residues long. CDR3 in DNA: TGTGCCAGCAGCTTTGATCTCGGGGCAGAGACCCAGTACTTC. Translation: CASSFDLGAETQYF.

This clonotype came up a few times. The V call is TRBV6-2 or TRBV6-3, the J call TRBJ2-7, with D hard to call. Germline CDR1 and CDR2: MNHEY and SVGEGT. CDR3 length equals 15 residues. V was shortened by 6 bases and J by 3 bases, with 18 bases between the two germline ends. The CDR3 spells CASSLSLGTFYEQYF. The CDR3, as DNA: TGTGCCAGCAGCCTCTCTTTAGGAACCTTCTACGAGCAGTACTTC.

The J gene is TRBJ1-1, the V gene TRBV28; TRBD1 matches 7 bases. This CDR3 spans 12 amino acids. Trimming removed 2 bases from V and 7 bases from J; junction bases left unmatched: 1. From germline, CDR1 is MDHEN and CDR2 SYDVKM. The CDR3 DNA follows: TGTGCCAGCAGTTTAAGGGACAGTGAAGCTTTCTTT. Translation gives CASSLRDSEAFF.

The V call is TRBV5-6, the J call TRBJ2-1, with D perhaps TRBD1 (6 bases). The ends were cut back, 4 bases at V and 3 bases at J, with 11 bases in the middle. The CDR3 is 14 residues long. CDR1 and CDR2 from the germline V gene are SGHDT and YYEEEE. The CDR3 spells CASSPGQFYNEQFF. The CDR3 DNA reads as TGTGCCAGCAGCCCTGGACAGTTCTACAATGAGCAGTTCTTC. Combining the CDR3 with reference TRBV5-6 and TRBJ2-1 gives the whole variable domain DAGVTQSPTHLIKTRGQQVTLRCSPKSGHDTVSWYQQALGQGPQFIFQYYEEEERQRGNFPDRFSGHQFPNYSSELNVNALLLGDSALYLCASSPGQFYNEQFFGPGTRLTVL.

This chain connects TRBV5-5 to TRBJ1-1; no definite D call. The V gene's germline CDR1 is SGHKS and CDR2 YYEKEE (reference sequence). Trimming cost V 1 base and J 1 base, with 11 bases left between them. This CDR3 is 15 amino acids long. The CDR3 nucleotides are TGTGCCAGCAGCTTGAGTCAAGAACAGAACACTGAAGCTTTCTTT. This codes for CASSLSQEQNTEAFF.

This chain joins TRBV20-1 and TRBJ2-1; TRBD1 aligns across 8 bases. The CDR3 consists of 12 residues. The V segment lost 6 bases and the J segment 15 bases; nucleotides outside the gene matches: 13. Germline-derived CDR1 and CDR2 are DFQATT and SNEGSKA (reference sequence). The CDR3 region is CSARPLQGGTFF. CDR3 nucleotides: TGCAGTGCCCGACCTCTACAGGGGGGCACGTTCTTC.

This clonotype was detected many times. The rearrangement uses TRBV12-3 or TRBV12-4 and TRBJ2-2; D unresolved. CDR3 size: 11 residues. The V and J ends lost 4 bases and 3 bases respectively, with 0 bases between them. This CDR3 reads CASSYTGELFF. The CDR3 DNA reads TGTGCCAGCAGTTACACCGGGGAGCTGTTTTTT.

This clonotype was recorded a few times. The rearrangement uses TRBV30 and TRBJ2-3; D not certain. The germline V and J ends were trimmed by 5 bases and 3 bases, with 12 bases remaining between them. In germline, CDR1 is GTSNPN, CDR2 SVGIG (reference sequence). This CDR3 has 13 residues. This chain's CDR3 is CAWSADLTDTQYF. CDR3 in DNA: TGTGCCTGGTCTGCAGACTTAACAGATACGCAGTATTTT.

In this sample, this clonotype turned up a few times. The chain uses TRBV7-2 and TRBJ2-3; D gene ambiguous. V gave up 5 bases and J gave up 5 bases, with 23 bases separating them. This CDR3 spans 17 amino acids. Germline V gene sequence: CDR1 SGHTA, CDR2 FQGNSA. CDR3 loop: CASSVYGPVVLGDTQYF. In nucleotides, the CDR3 is TGTGCCAGCAGCGTTTATGGACCGGTGGTATTGGGAGATACGCAGTATTTT.

This clonotype occurred a few times. The V call is TRBV21-1, the J call TRBJ1-4; the listed D gene, TRBD1, was not tested against the DNA. TRBV21-1 is labeled a pseudogene. The CDR3 is 15 residues long. CDR3 nucleotides: TGTGCCAGCCGGACAGTATATGCAACTAATGAAAAACTGTTTTTT. Its translation: CASRTVYATNEKLFF.

This clonotype was counted many times. CDR3 in DNA: TGCAGTAGCCTTCTGTCCCGGACCCAGTACTTC. It is translated as CSSLLSRTQYF. The V and J genes are TRBV20-1 and TRBJ2-5; D uncertain. V gave up 8 bases and J gave up 7 bases, with 14 bases separating them. Germline V lookup: CDR1 DFQATT, CDR2 SNEGSKA (reference sequence). The CDR3 is made up of 11 amino acids.

The V and J genes are TRBV25-1 and TRBJ2-1; D remains unclear. This CDR3 contains 18 residues. V was shortened by 1 base and J by 0 bases, with 16 bases between the two germline ends. The germline V gene has CDR1 MGHDK and CDR2 SYGVNS. Written as DNA, the CDR3 is TGTGCCAGCAGTGAATTTTTCTCAGGCGCTGACTCCTACAATGAGCAGTTCTTC. As protein: CASSEFFSGADSYNEQFF.

There are a few counts of this clonotype. J is TRBJ2-3 and V is TRBV20-1; the match to TRBD2 covers 8 bases. The V segment lost 6 bases and the J segment 7 bases; nucleotides outside the gene matches: 12. The CDR3 is made up of 14 amino acids. Germline values: CDR1 DFQATT, CDR2 SNEGSKA (reference sequence). CDR3 in amino acids: CSAALAGAGYTQYF. DNA of the CDR3: TGCAGTGCGGCTCTAGCGGGCGCGGGGTATACGCAGTATTTT.

In this sample, this clonotype turned up a few times. DNA for the CDR3: TGTGCCAGTAGTCCACAGGGTGGCGGTTCCTACGAGCAGTACTTC. Translating it yields CASSPQGGGSYEQYF. J is TRBJ2-7 and V is TRBV19; D is possibly TRBD1 (6 bases). This CDR3 spans 15 amino acids. From germline, CDR1 is LNHDA and CDR2 SQIVND (reference sequence). Trimming took off 5 bases at V and 1 base at J, with 15 bases between the two ends.

This clonotype was counted ten times or more. Germline is not matched at one junction end, which may reflect a read error. The chain recombines TRBV7-6 with TRBJ2-3; D might be TRBD2 (5 bases). Germline loops: CDR1 SGHVS, CDR2 FNYEAQ. The CDR3 contains 14 residues. The CDR3 spells CASSLARGTDTQYF. The CDR3 DNA sequence: TGTGCCAGCAGTTTAGCGCGCGGAACAGATACGCAGTATTTT.

This clonotype was detected a few times. The chain combines TRBV12-3 or TRBV12-4 with TRBJ1-2; D is unclear. The CDR3 contains 13 residues. V lost 3 bases to trimming and J lost 8 bases, with 13 bases between them. The CDR3: CASSFSPIGGYTF. The CDR3 DNA reads as TGTGCCAGCAGTTTCTCACCGATAGGCGGCTACACCTTC.

This clonotype was seen a handful of times. J is TRBJ2-7 and V is TRBV9; 7 bases align to TRBD2. V dropped 3 bases and J dropped 5; count of bases not matched to a gene: 14. CDR3 length: 16 residues. Per the germline V gene, CDR1 is SGDLS and CDR2 is YYNGEE. CDR3 DNA: TGTGCCAGCAGCGGCAACTTGGGGGGAGGGCCTGACGAGCAGTACTTC. This translates into CASSGNLGGGPDEQYF.

This chain uses TRBV5-1 with TRBJ1-1, with D unresolved. Germline values: CDR1 SGHRS, CDR2 YFSETQ. The CDR3 extends over 14 amino acids. Trimming shortened V by 4 bases and J by 8 bases, and 18 bases separated the two germline ends. The CDR3: CASSQLTYPPEAFF. CDR3 nucleotides: TGCGCCAGCAGCCAGCTAACCTATCCCCCAGAAGCTTTCTTT.

The chain recombines TRBV15 with TRBJ2-3; 12 bases map to TRBD2. Germline V CDR1 and CDR2: LNHNV, YYDKDF (reference sequence). The CDR3 length is 18 residues. V dropped 0 bases and J dropped 4; count of bases not matched to a gene: 8. In DNA form, the CDR3 reads TGTGCCACCAGCAGAGATAGGAGACTAGCGGGAGTTGCAGATACGCAGTATTTT. This translates into CATSRDRRLAGVADTQYF.

This clonotype has a handful of counts. This chain uses TRBV14 with TRBJ2-5; a weak D match, TRBD2 (5 bases). Germline assignment: CDR1 SGHDN and CDR2 FVKESK. The CDR3 spans 13 residues. Deletions cut 4 bases from V and 5 bases from J, with 11 bases between. The CDR3 region has the DNA TGTGCCAGCAGCCCTCGGGATGGGGAGACCCAGTACTTC. Protein: CASSPRDGETQYF. The whole variable domain, remainder taken from reference TRBV14 and TRBJ2-5, is EAGVTQFPSHSVIEKGQTVTLRCDPISGHDNLYWYRRVMGKEIKFLLHFVKESKQDESGMPNNRFLAERTGGTYSTLKVQPAELEDSGVYFCASSPRDGETQYFGPGTRLLVL.

The rearrangement joins TRBV6-2 or TRBV6-3 to TRBJ2-7, with 7 bases that match TRBD2. Germline V gene sequence: CDR1 MNHEY, CDR2 SVGEGT. CDR3 length: 14 residues. V trimming: 4 bases; J trimming: 4 bases; junction bases outside the gene matches: 7. The CDR3 sequence is CASSLTSKSYEQYF. The CDR3 DNA reads as TGTGCCAGCAGTTTGACTAGCAAGTCGTACGAGCAGTACTTC.

Ten or more counts support this clonotype. This rearrangement joins TRBV4-2 to TRBJ2-5; TRBD2 might be the D (5 bases). Germline assignment: CDR1 LGHNA and CDR2 YNFKEQ. The CDR3 runs to 15 residues. V was trimmed by 1 base and J by 2 bases, leaving 11 bases between them. The CDR3 spells CASSQVVAGQETQYF. For the CDR3, the DNA is TGTGCCAGCAGCCAAGTGGTGGCGGGTCAAGAGACCCAGTACTTC.

The chain joins TRBV2 to TRBJ2-2, with D tentatively TRBD1 or TRBD2 (5 bases each). V gave up 2 bases and J gave up 7 bases, with 8 bases separating them. This CDR3 is built from 13 residues. Germline V lookup: CDR1 SNHLY, CDR2 FYNNEI. As DNA, the CDR3 is TGTGCCAGCAGTGAACGGGGCTTCGGGGAGCTGTTTTTT. This gives the protein CASSERGFGELFF.

V gene TRBV20-1 combines with J gene TRBJ2-7; D remains ambiguous. The V end lost 2 bases, the J end lost 2 bases, and 10 bases lay between the germline ends. Germline V gives CDR1 DFQATT, CDR2 SNEGSKA (reference sequence). CDR3 length: 13 amino acids. As DNA, the CDR3 is TGCAGTGCTAGACCCCAGCACCCCTACGAGCAGTACTTC. It is translated as CSARPQHPYEQYF.